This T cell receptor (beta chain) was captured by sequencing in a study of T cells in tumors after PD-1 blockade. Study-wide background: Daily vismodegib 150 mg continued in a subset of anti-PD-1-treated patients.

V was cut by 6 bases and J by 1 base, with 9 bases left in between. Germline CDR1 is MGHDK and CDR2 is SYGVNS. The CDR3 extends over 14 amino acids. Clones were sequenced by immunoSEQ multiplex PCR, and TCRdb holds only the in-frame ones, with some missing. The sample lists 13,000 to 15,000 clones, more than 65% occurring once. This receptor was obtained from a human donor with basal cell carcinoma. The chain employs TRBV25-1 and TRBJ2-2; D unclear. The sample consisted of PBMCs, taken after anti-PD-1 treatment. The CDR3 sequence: CASRGPLNTGELFF. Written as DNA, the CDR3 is TGTGCCAGCAGGGGCCCCTTGAACACCGGGGAGCTGTTTTTT.